The rows below give T cell receptor beta chains drawn from one sample of a study of blood T cell repertoires in COVID-19. Measured with immunoSEQ multiplex PCR; TCRdb has only the in-frame clones, and not every one. Altogether about 74,000 clones are present, over 75% being singletons, with the ten largest covering around 2.5%. The sequenced sample was peripheral blood. Source of these receptors: a man in his sixties or seventies with active or convalescent COVID-19. The CDR3 runs from the conserved cysteine through the conserved F or W. The order of the fields is V gene, J gene, D gene, CDR3 DNA, CDR3 protein. D genes are given only for firm matches.

>TRBV6-5|TRBJ2-7|TRBD1
TGTGCCAGCAGTTACGGGACAGGGGGCCTCTACGAGCAGTACTTC
CASSYGTGGLYEQYF
>TRBV5-1|TRBJ2-2|-
TGCGCCAGCAGCTTGGCCGGGTTGAACACCGGGGAGCTGTTTTTT
CASSLAGLNTGELFF
>TRBV6-5|TRBJ1-5|-
TGTGCCAGCAGTTACCTCAGGGAAAGCAATCAGCCCCAGCATTTT
CASSYLRESNQPQHF
>TRBV7-9|TRBJ2-6|TRBD1
TGTGCCAGCAGCCCACGGGACAGCCCTGGGGCCAACGTCCTGACTTTC
CASSPRDSPGANVLTF
>TRBV30|TRBJ2-5|TRBD2
TGTGCCTGGAGGGCGGGGGTGCAAGAGACCCAGTACTTC
CAWRAGVQETQYF
>TRBV20-1|TRBJ1-1|TRBD1
TGCAGTGCTACTGACAGGGTGAACACTGAAGCTTTCTTT
CSATDRVNTEAFF
>TRBV2|TRBJ1-5|TRBD1
TGTGCCAGCAGTCGGGACAGTTTTAGCAATCAGCCCCAGCATTTT
CASSRDSFSNQPQHF
>TRBV2|TRBJ1-6|-
TGTGCCAGCACCTTCGGGAGGGAAAGGGGCTTTTATAATTCACCCCTCCACTTT
CASTFGRERGFYNSPLHF
>TRBV19|TRBJ2-3|TRBD2
TGTGCCAGTAGCCCCACTAGCGGGGGTACAGATACGCAGTATTTT
CASSPTSGGTDTQYF
>TRBV7-3|TRBJ2-1|-
TGTGCCAGCAGCCTAGCCGGGGGTGAGCAGTTCTTC
CASSLAGGEQFF